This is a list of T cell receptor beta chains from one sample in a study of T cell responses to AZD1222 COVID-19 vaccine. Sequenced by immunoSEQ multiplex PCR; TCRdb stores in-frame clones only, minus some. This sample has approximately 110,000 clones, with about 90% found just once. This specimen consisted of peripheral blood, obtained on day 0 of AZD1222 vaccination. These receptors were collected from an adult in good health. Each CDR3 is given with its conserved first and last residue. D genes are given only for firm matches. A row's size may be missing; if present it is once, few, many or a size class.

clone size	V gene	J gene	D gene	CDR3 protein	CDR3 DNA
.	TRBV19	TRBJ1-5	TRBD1	CASSTPGQGAPNQPQHF	TGTGCCAGTAGTACCCCGGGACAGGGGGCGCCCAATCAGCCCCAGCATTTT
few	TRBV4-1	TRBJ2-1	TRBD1	CASSQLRTGDNEQFF	TGCGCCAGCAGCCAGCTAAGGACAGGGGACAATGAGCAGTTCTTC
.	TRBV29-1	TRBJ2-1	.	CSVGSYNEQFF	TGCAGCGTTGGGAGCTACAATGAGCAGTTCTTC
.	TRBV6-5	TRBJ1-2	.	CASSNRGDYTF	TGTGCCAGCAGTAACCGAGGAGACTACACCTTC
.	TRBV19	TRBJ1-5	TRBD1	CASSMIGQGHQPQHF	TGTGCCAGTAGTATGATTGGACAGGGCCATCAACCCCAGCATTTT
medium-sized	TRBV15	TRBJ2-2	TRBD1	CATSREGQDTGELFF	TGTGCCACCAGCAGAGAGGGACAGGACACCGGGGAGCTGTTTTTT
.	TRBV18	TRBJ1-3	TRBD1	CASSPGQGHHAIYF	TGTGCCAGCTCACCGGGACAGGGTCACCACGCCATATATTTT
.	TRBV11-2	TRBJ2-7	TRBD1	CASSPDRGTYEQYF	TGTGCCAGCAGTCCGGACAGGGGAACCTACGAGCAGTACTTC
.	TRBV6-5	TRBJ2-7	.	CASSRGISSYEQYF	TGTGCCAGCAGTAGGGGGATAAGCTCCTACGAGCAGTACTTC
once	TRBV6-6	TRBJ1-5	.	CASKSEGNNQPQHF	TGTGCCAGCAAGTCGGAGGGGAACAATCAGCCCCAGCATTTT
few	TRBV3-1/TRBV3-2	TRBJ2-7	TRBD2	CASSQTVTSGSYEQYF	TGTGCCAGCAGCCAAACAGTAACTAGCGGGAGCTACGAGCAGTACTTC
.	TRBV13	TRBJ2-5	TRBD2	CASSFGGGEVTQYF	TGTGCCAGCAGCTTTGGCGGGGGGGAGGTGACCCAGTACTTC
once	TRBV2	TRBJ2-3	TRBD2	CASSEASWASGETDTQYF	TGTGCCAGCAGTGAAGCATCTTGGGCTAGCGGGGAAACAGATACGCAGTATTTT
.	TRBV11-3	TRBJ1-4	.	CASSFKGAREKLFF	TGTGCCAGCAGCTTCAAGGGTGCAAGGGAAAAACTGTTTTTT
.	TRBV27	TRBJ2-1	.	CASSLSRYVANEQFF	TGTGCCAGCAGTTTATCCCGTTACGTCGCCAATGAGCAGTTCTTC
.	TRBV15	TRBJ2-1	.	CATRTDYNEQFF	TGTGCCACCAGGACGGATTACAATGAGCAGTTCTTC
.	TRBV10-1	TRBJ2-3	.	CASSPSGTDTQYF	TGCGCCAGCAGCCCTAGCGGCACAGATACGCAGTATTTT
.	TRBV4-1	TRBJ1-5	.	CASSQLTSNQPQHF	TGCGCCAGCAGCCAATTGACGAGCAATCAGCCCCAGCATTTT
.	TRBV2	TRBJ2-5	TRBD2	CASRRTSGETQYF	TGTGCCAGCAGGAGGACTAGCGGAGAGACCCAGTACTTC
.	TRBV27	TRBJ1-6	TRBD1	CASSPRGQGPSYNSPLHF	TGTGCCAGCAGTCCGAGAGGACAGGGGCCCTCCTATAATTCACCCCTCCACTTT
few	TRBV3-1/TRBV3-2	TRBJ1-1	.	CASSQAPQRSFF	TGTGCCAGCAGCCAAGCGCCACAGAGATCTTTCTTT
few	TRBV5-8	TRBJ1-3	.	CASSLASGNTIYF	TGTGCCAGCAGCTTGGCCTCAGGAAACACCATATATTTT
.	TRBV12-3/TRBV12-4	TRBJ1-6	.	CATSDPYSPLHF	TGTGCCACCTCAGACCCATATTCACCCCTCCACTTT
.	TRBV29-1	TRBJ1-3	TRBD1	CSVLDRERGNTIYF	TGCAGCGTCCTCGACAGGGAGCGTGGAAACACCATATATTTT
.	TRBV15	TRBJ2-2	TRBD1	CATSKTGGRAGELFF	TGTGCCACCAGCAAGACAGGGGGTCGGGCCGGGGAGCTGTTTTTT
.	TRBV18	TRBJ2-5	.	CASSPPQGGQETQYF	TGTGCCAGCTCACCCCCACAGGGAGGCCAAGAGACCCAGTACTTC
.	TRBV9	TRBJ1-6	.	CASSVGRQDGSPLHF	TGTGCCAGCAGCGTAGGCAGACAGGACGGCTCACCCCTCCACTTT
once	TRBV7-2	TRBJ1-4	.	CASSPRGLTNEKLFF	TGTGCCAGCAGCCCTCGGGGGTTGACTAATGAAAAACTGTTTTTT
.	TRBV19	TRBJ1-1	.	CASRFLGTEAFF	TGTGCCAGTAGGTTTTTGGGGACTGAAGCTTTCTTT
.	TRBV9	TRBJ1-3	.	CASSVAGTGNTIYF	TGTGCCAGCAGCGTAGCGGGGACCGGAAACACCATATATTTT
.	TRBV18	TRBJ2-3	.	CASSPGGAGDTQYF	TGTGCCAGCTCACCGGGGGGGGCTGGAGATACGCAGTATTTT
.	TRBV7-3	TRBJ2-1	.	CASSAILYNEQFF	TGTGCCAGCAGCGCAATACTATACAATGAGCAGTTCTTC
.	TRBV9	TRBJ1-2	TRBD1	CASSEPGTGSGPLRYGYTF	TGTGCCAGCAGCGAGCCCGGGACAGGGTCGGGACCCCTTCGCTATGGCTACACCTTC
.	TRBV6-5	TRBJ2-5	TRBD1	CASTKNMRGRKTQYF	TGTGCCAGCACAAAAAACATGAGGGGGCGTAAGACCCAGTACTTC
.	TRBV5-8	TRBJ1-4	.	CASSPIGEKLFF	TGTGCCAGCAGCCCTATAGGGGAAAAACTGTTTTTT
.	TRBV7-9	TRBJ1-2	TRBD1	CASSLGTGYNYGYTF	TGTGCCAGCAGCTTAGGGACAGGGTACAACTATGGCTACACCTTC
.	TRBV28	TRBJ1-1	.	CASSIQGIYTEAFF	TGTGCCAGCAGTATTCAGGGTATCTACACTGAAGCTTTCTTT
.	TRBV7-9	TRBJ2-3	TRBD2	CASSSGLAGVEVQDTQYF	TGTGCCAGCAGCTCGGGACTAGCGGGAGTGGAGGTGCAAGATACGCAGTATTTT
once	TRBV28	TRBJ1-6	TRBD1	CASSPTGTGYRTLHF	TGTGCCAGCAGCCCAACCGGGACAGGGTATCGGACCCTCCACTTT